Sequencing of this T cell receptor (beta chain) was carried out in a study of shared clonotypes between healthy human individuals. Study-wide background: CD4 naive cells filled three plates per donor, CD4 memory three, CD8 naive two and CD8 memory one.

This clone was counted only a few times. Assay: immunoSEQ multiplex PCR; the TCRdb copy retains only in-frame clones and omits some. The sample records about 2,500,000 clones, more than 90% being singletons. This clonotype was sampled from a man younger than 35 in good health. Material: naive CD4+ T cells sorted from blood. Subset here: CD45RA+ positively selected.

Written as DNA, the CDR3 is TGTGCCAGCAGTCTTGAATGGAGGGGCAATCAGCCCCAGCATTTT. This codes for CASSLEWRGNQPQHF. The chain joins TRBV5-5 to TRBJ1-5; D is undetermined. Germline V gene sequence: CDR1 SGHKS, CDR2 YYEKEE (reference sequence). This CDR3 contains 15 residues. The V gene lost 5 bases and the J gene lost 2 bases, with 14 bases spanning the gap.